The sequence of this T cell receptor (beta chain) was determined in a study of blood T cell repertoires in COVID-19. Generated by immunoSEQ multiplex PCR, the TCRdb table keeps only in-frame clones and is missing some. The table shows approximately 68,000 clones, with approximately 87% occurring only once. This TCR was recovered from a man aged 50 or older with active COVID-19. The sequencing input was peripheral blood.

In nucleotides, the CDR3 is TGTGCCAGCAGTGAATGGGGGGGAGGTGTAGGCACCGGGGAGCTGTTTTTT. Translation gives CASSEWGGGVGTGELFF. The V gene is TRBV2, the J gene TRBJ2-2; 7 nucleotides align to TRBD2. V was clipped by 2 bases and J by 4 bases; unmatched bases: 10. This CDR3 is 17 amino acids long. CDR1 is SNHLY, CDR2 FYNNEI, per germline.